The 21 T cell receptor beta chains reported below all come from one sample, sequenced in a study of T cells in Graves' hyperthyroidism and ophthalmopathy. Amplification of TCR beta CDR3 regions was performed using RNA transcripts as template. When the TCR CDR3 underwent first-round RT-PCR, the HTBI primer set was used. TCRdb independently ran MiXCR on the multiplex PCR reads; one entry per CDR3 protein. The sample holds some 270,000 distinct CDR3 sequences, about 14% seen once. The sample consisted of blood. The receptors here all came from a woman aged 25 to 45 with Graves' hyperthyroidism that later progressed to Graves' ophthalmopathy.

Details on this clonotype: A read error may produce the germline difference seen at one junction end. The chain links TRBV4-3 to TRBJ2-1; 7 bases match TRBD2. The CDR3 is 18 residues long. The germline CDR1 and CDR2 sequences are LGHNA and YSLEER. DNA of the CDR3: TGCGCCAGCAACCAAACCCGCTCCCCAGCGGGGCCCTTCAATGAGCAGTTCTTC. This codes for CASNQTRSPAGPFNEQFF.

This clonotype was recorded many times. The CDR3 region has the DNA TGTGCCAGCAGCTCCGAGCGGGACGCTACCCTGGAGACCCAGTACTTC. As protein: CASSSERDATLETQYF. The J gene is TRBJ2-5, the V gene TRBV5-5; 7 bases match TRBD2. Trimming took 3 bases from V and 5 from J; bases not matched to a gene: 13. CDR1 and CDR2 from the germline V gene are SGHKS and YYEKEE (reference sequence). The CDR3 is 16 amino acids. Full variable domain (rest looked up from reference TRBV5-5 and TRBJ2-5): DAGVTQSPTHLIKTRGQQVTLRCSPISGHKSVSWYQQVLGQGPQFIFQYYEKEERGRGNFPDRFSARQFPNYSSELNVNALLLGDSALYLCASSSERDATLETQYFGPGTRLLVL.

The V call is TRBV4-2, the J call TRBJ2-7; tentatively, D is TRBD1 (5 bases). V was shortened by 0 bases and J by 7 bases, with 13 bases between the two germline ends. This CDR3 has 14 amino acids. Germline CDR1 reads LGHNA; CDR2 reads YNFKEQ. The CDR3 DNA reads TGTGCCAGCAGCCAAGAGAGGCAGGGAAAAGAGCAGTACTTC. Amino acids: CASSQERQGKEQYF.

This clonotype was found many times. This rearrangement joins TRBV2 to TRBJ1-1; no firm D call. Germline CDR1 SNHLY, CDR2 FYNNEI. The CDR3 totals 14 residues. V lost 5 bases, J lost 4 bases, and 14 bases lay in between. The DNA for the CDR3 is TGTGCCAGCAGTAGAACCCCCGCGGGCACTGAAGCTTTCTTT. This codes for CASSRTPAGTEAFF.

This clonotype has ten or more counts. The chain couples TRBV2 to TRBJ2-2; TRBD2 matches at 13 bases. V gave up 2 bases and J gave up 6 bases; unmatched junction bases: 9. Germline V gene lookup returns CDR1 SNHLY and CDR2 FYNNEI. The CDR3 extends over 18 amino acids. The CDR3 DNA follows: TGTGCCAGCAGTGAACAATTTGGACTAGCGGGAGCGGCCGGGGAGCTGTTTTTT. Protein: CASSEQFGLAGAAGELFF.

This clonotype appeared many times. The chain recombines TRBV30 with TRBJ2-7; possibly TRBD1 for D (6 bases). V dropped 0 bases and J dropped 4 bases, with 13 bases sitting between them. The V gene's germline CDR1 is GTSNPN and CDR2 SVGIG (reference sequence). This CDR3 has 14 amino acids. In DNA, the CDR3 is TGTGCCTGGAGTGTAGGGGGTCGGGTGTACGAGCAGTACTTC. Its protein product is CAWSVGGRVYEQYF.

This clonotype was counted between two and nine times. The chain is built from TRBV5-1 and TRBJ2-7, with D possibly being TRBD1 (6 bases). The CDR3 covers 13 residues. The germline V gene has CDR1 SGHRS and CDR2 YFSETQ. V was shortened by 4 bases and J by 2 bases, with 10 bases between the two germline ends. The CDR3 reads CASSADSAYEQYF. CDR3 bases: TGCGCCAGCAGCGCGGACAGTGCCTACGAGCAGTACTTC.

This sequence joins TRBV4-1 and TRBJ1-2; D unresolved. CDR1 MGHRA and CDR2 YSYEKL come from the germline V gene. Trimming removed 0 bases at V and 7 bases at J, with 15 bases between. CDR3 length: 15 residues. CDR3 sequence: CASSQETLGWGGYTF. Written as DNA, the CDR3 is TGCGCCAGCAGCCAAGAAACCCTGGGTTGGGGTGGCTACACCTTC.

There are many counts of this clonotype. This chain links TRBV20-1 with TRBJ2-1; 16 nucleotides agree with TRBD2. Trimming cost V 1 base and J 6 bases; bases outside gene matches: 6. The CDR3 contains 17 residues. In germline, CDR1 is DFQATT, CDR2 SNEGSKA (reference sequence). The chain's CDR3 is CSARAGTSGRASNEQFF. In nucleotides, the CDR3 is TGCAGTGCTAGAGCTGGGACTAGCGGGAGGGCCTCCAATGAGCAGTTCTTC.

The V call is TRBV6-4, the J call TRBJ2-1; 8 nucleotides agree with TRBD2. The germline CDR1 and CDR2 sequences are MRHNA and SNTAGT. The CDR3 has 14 residues. The CDR3 spells CATPGLAPYNEQFF. The CDR3 DNA reads TGTGCGACCCCCGGACTAGCTCCCTACAATGAGCAGTTCTTC.

This clonotype showed up many times. The CDR3: CSARPYRDTEAFF. CDR3 DNA sequence: TGCAGTGCTAGACCCTACAGGGACACTGAAGCTTTCTTT. The rearrangement joins TRBV20-1 to TRBJ1-1; maybe TRBD1 (6 bases). V lost 2 bases and J 3 bases, leaving 10 bases between the germline ends. The CDR3 runs 13 residues. Germline lookup yields CDR1 DFQATT and CDR2 SNEGSKA (reference sequence).

This clonotype was found many times. The V gene is TRBV28, the J gene TRBJ2-5; 9 bases line up with TRBD1. Looked up from germline, CDR1 is MDHEN and CDR2 is SYDVKM. This CDR3 region has 15 residues. With V trimmed by 6 bases and J by 9 bases, 14 bases remained unmatched. The CDR3 reads CASSLEPGQGRAQYF. As DNA, the CDR3 is TGTGCCAGCAGCCTTGAGCCGGGACAGGGACGTGCCCAGTACTTC.

As to this clonotype: A read error may explain this, as a much larger clone is one base away. V is TRBV7-2 and J is TRBJ1-4; TRBD1 aligns across 8 bases. The V gene's germline CDR1 is SGHTA and CDR2 FQGNSA. This CDR3 region has 14 residues. The CDR3 DNA follows: TGTGCCAGCAGCCCGGACAGGGCAGACGAAAGACTGTTTTTT. Amino acid sequence: CASSPDRADERLFF.

This clonotype showed up many times. This chain joins TRBV3-1 and TRBJ2-2, with D tentatively TRBD2 (5 bases). There are 15 residues in the CDR3. Trimming left V 1 base short and J 3 bases short, with 9 bases between. The germline CDR1 and CDR2 sequences are LGHDT and YNNKEL (reference sequence). In nucleotides, the CDR3 is TGTGCCAGCAGCCAAGGCGGAGCGGACACCGGGGAGCTGTTTTTT. Amino acid sequence: CASSQGGADTGELFF.

Points on this clonotype: This likely comes from a read error, as the CDR3 has no conserved phenylalanine or tryptophan at its end. This chain uses TRBV11-2 with TRBJ2-6, with TRBD2 identical over 12 bases. V gave up 6 bases and J gave up 0 bases; unmatched junction bases: 6. CDR3 size: 18 residues. Germline lookup yields CDR1 SGHAT and CDR2 FQNNGV. For the CDR3, the DNA is TGTGCCAGCAGTCAAGGACTAGCGGGAAACTCTGGGGCCAACGTCCTGACTCTC. It encodes CASSQGLAGNSGANVLTL.

The table lists this clonotype with many counts. J is TRBJ2-7 and V is TRBV30; tentative D call: TRBD2 (5 bases). Trimming stripped 4 bases from V and 3 bases from J, with 13 bases between. Germline V gene sequence: CDR1 GTSNPN, CDR2 SVGIG (reference sequence). The CDR3 has 13 residues. The CDR3 DNA is TGTGCCTGGACCCGAGGGATCTACTACGAGCAGTACTTC. As protein: CAWTRGIYYEQYF.

This clonotype has a count of ten or more. V usage is TRBV7-2 and J usage is TRBJ1-2; TRBD1 matches at 8 bases. The junction had 5 bases not matched to a gene; V was cut back by 2 bases and J by 6 bases. The germline CDR1 and CDR2 sequences are SGHTA and FQGNSA. This CDR3 region has 14 residues. This chain's CDR3 is CASSLIQGVDGYTF. CDR3 bases: TGTGCCAGCAGCTTAATACAGGGGGTGGATGGCTACACCTTC.

The chain joins TRBV4-3 to TRBJ2-3; D is perhaps TRBD2 (6 bases). This CDR3 contains 19 residues. V lost 2 bases, J lost 6 bases, and 27 bases lay in between. Germline V CDR1 and CDR2: LGHNA, YSLEER. In DNA, the CDR3 is TGCGCCAGCAGCCAAAGCATGGGTCGCGGAGGCTCCGGAGGGGATACGCAGTATTTT. Its protein is CASSQSMGRGGSGGDTQYF.

This chain links TRBV18 with TRBJ2-1; D might be TRBD2 (7 bases). Germline CDR1 is KGHSH and CDR2 is LQKENI. Trimming took off 2 bases at V and 10 bases at J, with 9 bases between the two ends. The CDR3 sequence is 12 residues long. CDR3 DNA: TGTGCCAGCTCACCAGAGGGGGGGGAGCAGTTCTTC. Translating gives CASSPEGGEQFF.

A few counts support this clonotype. The gene calls are TRBV3-2 and TRBJ2-2; the table assigns TRBD2, which was not confirmed against the DNA. TRBV3-2 constitutes a pseudogene. The CDR3 runs to 17 residues. CDR3: CASSQIKGSGSGGELFF. DNA of the CDR3: TGTGCCAGCAGCCAGATAAAGGGTAGCGGGAGCGGCGGGGAGCTGTTTTTT.

This clonotype was observed a handful of times. The J gene is TRBJ2-5, the V gene TRBV4-1; D uncertain. This CDR3 contains 14 residues. CDR1 MGHRA and CDR2 YSYEKL come from the germline V gene. Between the trimmed V and J ends, which lost 2 bases and 2 bases, there was a span of 9 bases. CDR3 protein: CASSQPQAQETQYF. The CDR3 coding sequence is TGCGCCAGCAGCCAACCCCAGGCTCAAGAGACCCAGTACTTC.